These 21 T cell receptor beta chains originate from one sample sequenced in a study of response to subunit inactivated influenza vaccine (dated by TCRdb to the late 2010s). Libraries were made using RT-PCR. The sequencer listed for this sample is Illumina HiSeq 2500. TCRdb reanalyzed the raw reads on its own, using fastp at Q25 for trimming and MiXCR for clone calling, and kept in-frame beta chains. Every entry covers one CDR3 protein and lists the most common genes and DNA from its rows. The sample table shows roughly 650,000 distinct CDR3 sequences, and 12% to 15% are seen once. Clones ranked in the top ten supply 6% to 9.5% of the sample. Sequencing was performed on PBMCs from blood, taken 14 days before vaccination. The source of these receptors is a man aged 45 to 65 who received an inactivated influenza vaccine. Donor details come from another sample of the same person, matched by shared clones.

This chain joins TRBV12-5 and TRBJ2-7; perhaps TRBD1 as D (7 bases). V gave up 7 bases and J gave up 1 base, with 11 bases separating them. CDR3 length equals 13 residues. The germline V gene encodes CDR1 LGHNT and CDR2 FRNRAP. CDR3 DNA sequence: TGTGCTAGTGCCGCAGGGGGGTCCTACGAGCAGTACTTC. Its translation: CASAAGGSYEQYF.

The J gene is TRBJ2-7, the V gene TRBV29-1, with 16 bases matching TRBD2. This CDR3 region has 16 residues. The germline V gene encodes CDR1 SQVTM and CDR2 ANQGSEA. V gave up 2 bases and J gave up 2 bases; unmatched junction bases: 3. CDR3 in amino acids: CSVERGLAGGPYEQYF. The CDR3 nucleotides are TGCAGCGTTGAAAGGGGACTAGCGGGAGGGCCCTACGAGCAGTACTTC.

This clonotype turned up a few times. The chain joins TRBV6-2 or TRBV6-3 to TRBJ2-3; possibly TRBD2 for D (5 bases). The CDR3 loop spans 20 amino acids. CDR1 and CDR2 (germline): MNHEY, SVGEGT. V was trimmed by 2 bases and J by 3 bases, leaving 27 bases between them. CDR3 region: CASSYHVYDATGKSTDTQYF. DNA for the CDR3: TGTGCCAGCAGTTACCACGTTTACGATGCGACGGGAAAAAGTACAGATACGCAGTATTTT.

A word on this clonotype: A clone one base away is much larger, so this may be a read error. The genes are TRBV6-2 or TRBV6-3 and TRBJ2-7; TRBD2 agrees at 13 bases. Per the germline V gene, CDR1 is MNHEY and CDR2 is SVGEGT. The CDR3 consists of 17 residues. CDR3 nucleotide sequence: TGTGCCAGCAGTCTGACTAGCGGGAGGTCCTTCTCCCACGAGCAGTACTTC. It translates to CASSLTSGRSFSHEQYF.

CDR3 sequence reads: CASSRLGKGYEQYF. CDR3 in DNA: TGTGCCAGCAGCCGCCTGGGGAAGGGCTACGAGCAGTACTTC. The chain joins TRBV3-1 to TRBJ2-7; D is ambiguous. The V gene lost 4 bases and the J gene lost 3 bases, with 13 bases spanning the gap. Germline V gene sequence: CDR1 LGHDT, CDR2 YNNKEL (reference sequence). This CDR3 is built from 14 residues.

The chain carries TRBV10-3 and TRBJ1-5; no definite D call. This CDR3 contains 14 residues. V was cut by 10 bases and J by 2 bases, with 15 bases left in between. Germline-derived CDR1 and CDR2 are ENHRY and SYGVKD. CDR3 amino acids: CATEDRGGNQPQHF. For the CDR3, the DNA is TGTGCCACCGAGGACCGTGGTGGCAATCAGCCCCAGCATTTT.

The V call is TRBV29-1, the J call TRBJ2-5; 8 nucleotides match TRBD2. This CDR3 contains 15 residues. Germline V gene lookup returns CDR1 SQVTM and CDR2 ANQGSEA. Trimming cost V 5 bases and J 0 bases; bases outside gene matches: 8. The CDR3 coding sequence is TGCAGCGTTTCCGGCGGGAGGAGGGACCAAGAGACCCAGTACTTC. Protein product: CSVSGGRRDQETQYF.

This clonotype showed up just a few times. The genes are TRBV27 and TRBJ2-2; D may be TRBD1 or TRBD2 (5 bases each). V dropped 3 bases and J dropped 5 bases, with 10 bases sitting between them. The germline gives CDR1 MNHEY, CDR2 SMNVEV (reference sequence). This CDR3 comprises 14 residues. In DNA form, the CDR3 reads TGTGCCAGCAGTTTGAGGTGGGGGACCGGGGAGCTGTTTTTT. Protein: CASSLRWGTGELFF.

This clonotype was recorded a few times. The rearrangement links TRBV18 to TRBJ1-1; D call uncertain. This CDR3 comprises 15 residues. V gave up 3 bases and J gave up 0 bases, with 11 bases separating them. CDR1 is KGHSH, CDR2 LQKENI, per germline. The CDR3 DNA sequence: TGTGCCAGCTCACCCCGCCCCGGAATGAACACTGAAGCTTTCTTT. Amino acids: CASSPRPGMNTEAFF.

This chain connects TRBV20-1 to TRBJ2-7; 7 nucleotides agree with TRBD1. V trimming: 5 bases; J trimming: 10 bases; junction bases outside the gene matches: 14. The CDR3 has 13 amino acids. CDR1 is DFQATT and CDR2 is SNEGSKA in the germline V gene (reference sequence). The CDR3 is CSAGRQGAPIQYF. CDR3 coding DNA: TGCAGTGCTGGTCGACAGGGAGCCCCAATACAGTACTTC.

This chain connects TRBV7-9 to TRBJ2-7; D uncertain. Germline CDR1 is SEHNR and CDR2 is FQNEAQ (reference sequence). V was shortened by 2 bases and J by 1 base, with 9 bases between the two germline ends. This CDR3 region has 14 residues. CDR3 DNA sequence: TGTGCCAGCAGCTTATCGGCCCGATCCTACGAGCAGTACTTC. As protein: CASSLSARSYEQYF. The full variable domain, completed using reference TRBV7-9 and TRBJ2-7, is DTGVSQNPRHKITKRGQNVTFRCDPISEHNRLYWYRQTLGQGPEFLTYFQNEAQLEKSRLLSDRFSAERPKGSFSTLEIQRTEQGDSAMYLCASSLSARSYEQYFGPGTRLTVT.

V is TRBV10-1 and J is TRBJ2-5; D gene ambiguous. The V gene lost 0 bases and the J gene lost 5 bases, with 13 bases spanning the gap. Looked up from germline, CDR1 is WNHNN and CDR2 is SYGVQD (reference sequence). The CDR3 has 15 amino acids. CDR3 protein: CASSESNAVGETQYF. CDR3 in DNA: TGCGCCAGCAGTGAGTCGAACGCCGTCGGGGAGACCCAGTACTTC.

This clonotype came up a few times. J is TRBJ2-5 and V is TRBV15, with 12 bases matching TRBD2. CDR1 and CDR2 (germline): LNHNV, YYDKDF (reference sequence). V gave up 0 bases and J gave up 4 bases; unmatched junction bases: 12. The CDR3 length is 19 residues. CDR3 coding DNA: TGTGCCACCAGCAGAGACTGGACTAGCGGGACCCTGATGGTAGAGACCCAGTACTTC. The encoded protein is CATSRDWTSGTLMVETQYF.

This clonotype has just a few counts. The chain combines TRBV7-2 with TRBJ2-1; tentative D call: TRBD2 (6 bases). Trimming stripped 2 bases from V and 0 bases from J, with 14 bases between. The CDR3 is 17 amino acids. Germline V gene lookup returns CDR1 SGHTA and CDR2 FQGNSA. In nucleotides, the CDR3 is TGTGCCAGCAGCTTAACGTCGGGACTTCGCTCCTACAATGAGCAGTTCTTC. It yields the protein CASSLTSGLRSYNEQFF.

The chain recombines TRBV12-3 or TRBV12-4 with TRBJ1-6; D gene uncertain. V dropped 3 bases and J dropped 7 bases, with 7 bases sitting between them. This CDR3 region has 13 residues. CDR3 amino acids: CASSLKRNSPLHF. CDR3 nucleotide sequence: TGTGCCAGCAGTTTGAAGAGGAATTCACCCCTCCACTTT.

The chain combines TRBV6-1 with TRBJ2-1; perhaps TRBD1 as D (5 bases). This CDR3 contains 14 residues. Germline V lookup: CDR1 MNHNS, CDR2 SASEGT. V was trimmed by 6 bases and J by 7 bases, leaving 16 bases between them. CDR3 sequence (DNA): TGTGCCAGCAGATCGACTTTAAGGGGTAATGAGCAGTTCTTC. Its protein is CASRSTLRGNEQFF.

In its sample, this clonotype was seen a few times. This rearrangement joins TRBV28 to TRBJ2-1; D not resolved. The CDR3 runs to 13 residues. Trimming stripped 6 bases from V and 8 bases from J, with 14 bases between. CDR1 MDHEN and CDR2 SYDVKM come from the germline V gene. The CDR3 nucleotides read TGTGCCAGCAGCCAGATTGATCCAGATGAGCAGTTCTTC. It translates to CASSQIDPDEQFF.

This clonotype was picked up a small number of times. This rearrangement joins TRBV28 to TRBJ2-1, with 10 bases that match TRBD2. Unmatched junction bases numbered 10, after V lost 4 bases and J lost 10 bases. CDR1 is MDHEN, CDR2 SYDVKM, per germline. The CDR3 is 15 residues long. The CDR3 sequence: CASSSPGKREGEQFF. The CDR3 region has the DNA TGTGCCAGCAGTTCCCCCGGGAAGCGGGAGGGAGAGCAGTTCTTC. The variable domain in full, completed from reference TRBV28 and TRBJ2-1, reads DVKVTQSSRYLVKRTGEKVFLECVQDMDHENMFWYRQDPGLGLRLIYFSYDVKMKEKGDIPEGYSVSREKKERFSLILESASTNQTSMYLCASSSPGKREGEQFFGPGTRLTVL.

This clonotype was found a few times. The J gene is TRBJ2-5, the V gene TRBV20-1, with no clear D. Trimming took off 3 bases at V and 2 bases at J, with 7 bases between the two ends. The CDR3 length is 12 residues. CDR1 and CDR2 (germline): DFQATT, SNEGSKA (reference sequence). DNA of the CDR3: TGCAGTGCTAGGTCGCAGCAAGAGACCCAGTACTTC. This encodes CSARSQQETQYF.

This sequence joins TRBV5-1 and TRBJ2-6; D unclear. CDR3 size: 17 residues. V was pared by 0 bases and J by 4 bases, with 14 bases between. Germline CDR1 reads SGHRS; CDR2 reads YFSETQ. CDR3 coding DNA: TGCGCCAGCAGCTTGGACGCAGGTCTATCCGGGGCCAACGTCCTGACTTTC. It yields the protein CASSLDAGLSGANVLTF.

There are a few counts of this clonotype. The V and J genes are TRBV20-1 and TRBJ2-7; 8 nucleotides align to TRBD2. V shed 5 bases and J 6 bases; nucleotides not matched to a gene: 9. Looked up from germline, CDR1 is DFQATT and CDR2 is SNEGSKA (reference sequence). The CDR3 spans 13 residues. The CDR3 region is CSAAASGSGEQYF. In DNA, the CDR3 is TGCAGTGCTGCCGCAAGCGGGAGTGGCGAGCAGTACTTC.